These 10 T cell receptor beta chains came from one sample sequenced in a study of CD4+ T cells in melanoma. Profiled with immunoSEQ multiplex PCR; TCRdb holds only in-frame clones, not every one. The sample lists fewer than 150,000 clones; roughly 91% were seen once. Every receptor here comes from a human donor with melanoma.

The gene calls are TRBV5-1 and TRBJ2-1; 8 bases are shared with TRBD1. Germline V gene sequence: CDR1 SGHRS, CDR2 YFSETQ. The V segment lost 1 base and the J segment 7 bases; nucleotides outside the gene matches: 7. The CDR3 has 15 residues. The CDR3 bases are TGCGCCAGCAGCTTGAACGGACAGGGTTCGAATGAGCAGTTCTTC. As protein: CASSLNGQGSNEQFF.

The chain couples TRBV6-5 to TRBJ2-3; maybe TRBD2 (7 bases). Germline lookup yields CDR1 MNHEY and CDR2 SVGAGI. The CDR3 length is 16 residues. Deletions cut 4 bases from V and 1 base from J, with 15 bases between. CDR3 DNA sequence: TGTGCCAGCAGTTCCACCCGAGGGGGGGGCACAGATACGCAGTATTTT. It is translated as CASSSTRGGGTDTQYF.

The DNA for the CDR3 is TGTGCCAGTAGTATATCGGGGCAGATCTCTGGAAACACCATATATTTT. Its translation is CASSISGQISGNTIYF. The gene calls are TRBV19 and TRBJ1-3; a weak D match, TRBD1 (5 bases). The CDR3 runs 16 residues. The V gene lost 2 bases and the J gene lost 0 bases, with 11 bases spanning the gap. Germline V CDR1 and CDR2: LNHDA, SQIVND (reference sequence).

This sequence joins TRBV11-3 and TRBJ2-1; 10 nucleotides align to TRBD2. J was trimmed by 9 bases and V by 3 bases; bases with no gene match: 14. This CDR3 spans 17 amino acids. Germline CDR1 reads SGHNT; CDR2 reads YENEEA. Written as DNA, the CDR3 is TGTGCCAGCAGCTTCTCCGCAGCGGGGGGGCCAAAGGGTGAGCAGTTCTTC. It is translated as CASSFSAAGGPKGEQFF.

The chain combines TRBV30 with TRBJ1-4; 9 bases fit TRBD1. Germline V gene sequence: CDR1 GTSNPN, CDR2 SVGIG (reference sequence). The V gene end was trimmed by 5 bases and the J gene end by 4 bases; junction bases not matched to a gene: 2. The CDR3 consists of 13 residues. The CDR3 loop reads CAWGGQGNEKLFF. In DNA, the CDR3 is TGTGCCTGGGGGGGACAGGGTAATGAAAAACTGTTTTTT.

The V gene is TRBV10-2, the J gene TRBJ2-1; 9 nucleotides match TRBD1. The CDR3 consists of 13 residues. Trimming removed 7 bases from V and 4 bases from J; junction bases left unmatched: 2. Germline loops: CDR1 WSHSY, CDR2 SAAADI. CDR3 protein: CASTGQGYNEQFF. As DNA, the CDR3 is TGCGCCAGCACGGGACAGGGATACAATGAGCAGTTCTTC.

Judged by abundance, this clone is medium-sized. The chain uses TRBV27 and TRBJ1-2, with TRBD1 matching over 10 bases. The CDR3 covers 18 residues. Trimming removed 6 bases from V and 8 bases from J; junction bases left unmatched: 21. The germline gives CDR1 MNHEY, CDR2 SMNVEV (reference sequence). This chain's CDR3 is CASSPFLLPGQGRVGYTF. The CDR3 nucleotides are TGTGCCAGCAGCCCCTTTCTACTACCGGGACAGGGGAGGGTGGGCTACACCTTC.

The chain is built from TRBV18 and TRBJ2-5, with D perhaps matching TRBD2 (5 bases). The CDR3 is 15 residues long. The germline V gene has CDR1 KGHSH and CDR2 LQKENI. Trimming stripped 2 bases from V and 4 bases from J, with 14 bases between. CDR3 DNA: TGTGCCAGCTCACCAGCCCTCGGGGTCGCAGAGACCCAGTACTTC. The encoded protein is CASSPALGVAETQYF.

The sample holds one count of this clone. The rearrangement links TRBV7-9 to TRBJ2-3; possibly TRBD1 or TRBD2 for D (5 bases each). The germline V gene encodes CDR1 SEHNR and CDR2 FQNEAQ (reference sequence). The CDR3 spans 11 residues. The V and J ends lost 3 bases and 9 bases respectively, with 7 bases between them. CDR3 in DNA: TGTGCCAGCAGCTTTAGGGACACGCAGTATTTT. Its protein is CASSFRDTQYF.

The chain is built from TRBV19 and TRBJ1-2; D remains ambiguous. V lost 4 bases, J lost 4 bases, and 10 bases lay in between. The CDR3 totals 13 residues. From germline, CDR1 is LNHDA and CDR2 SQIVND (reference sequence). CDR3 DNA sequence: TGTGCCAGTAGTACCGATCAGCGCTATGGCTACACCTTC. Translation gives CASSTDQRYGYTF.